Listed here are 5 T cell receptor beta chains from one sample, sequenced in a study of cytomegalovirus exposure and HLA in healthy donors. PCR was performed using 60 Vbeta and 13 Jbeta primers. Some clones are missing from TCRdb's copy, which holds only in-frame ones; the method was immunoSEQ multiplex PCR. The sample contains under 150,000 clones, 80% of which appear only once. The sequencing sample was made of PBMCs. All receptors derive from a woman aged 40 to 50 in good health and CMV-seronegative.

The CDR3, as DNA: TGTGCTAGTGGTTTGGTACTAGCGGGACTCTACGAGCAGTACTTC. The encoded protein is CASGLVLAGLYEQYF. The genes are TRBV12-5 and TRBJ2-7; 10 bases map to TRBD2. The CDR3 is 15 residues long. Germline-derived CDR1 and CDR2 are LGHNT and FRNRAP. Unmatched junction bases numbered 2, after V lost 0 bases and J lost 3 bases.

The chain carries TRBV28 and TRBJ1-1; D is undetermined. The CDR3 contains 15 residues. The germline gives CDR1 MDHEN, CDR2 SYDVKM. V lost 6 bases, J lost 0 bases, and 14 bases lay in between. CDR3 nucleotide sequence: TGTGCCAGCAGAACCCCGGGATTTTTGAACACTGAAGCTTTCTTT. Its protein product is CASRTPGFLNTEAFF. The entire variable domain, with the rest obtained from reference TRBV28 and TRBJ1-1, is as follows: DVKVTQSSRYLVKRTGEKVFLECVQDMDHENMFWYRQDPGLGLRLIYFSYDVKMKEKGDIPEGYSVSREKKERFSLILESASTNQTSMYLCASRTPGFLNTEAFFGQGTRLTVV.

This rearrangement joins TRBV15 to TRBJ2-7, with 9 bases fitting TRBD2. CDR3 length: 15 amino acids. Germline CDR1 reads LNHNV; CDR2 reads YYDKDF (reference sequence). The trim removed 4 bases at V and 3 bases at J, leaving 7 bases unmatched. CDR3 in amino acids: CATSNRREGDYEQYF. The CDR3 DNA follows: TGTGCCACCAGCAATAGGCGGGAGGGTGACTACGAGCAGTACTTC.

This chain joins TRBV4-1 and TRBJ1-2, with D uncertain. The germline gives CDR1 MGHRA, CDR2 YSYEKL. The CDR3 loop spans 19 amino acids. Trimming left V 0 bases short and J 2 bases short, with 22 bases between. The CDR3 DNA follows: TGCGCCAGCAGCCAAGATCCCAGGCTACCGCAGTCCTCGAACTATGGCTACACCTTC. Translated, it gives CASSQDPRLPQSSNYGYTF.

The rearrangement joins TRBV7-8 to TRBJ2-7; 7 positions agree with TRBD2. The J segment lost 1 base and the V segment lost 1 base, leaving 4 bases of the junction unmatched. The germline V gene encodes CDR1 SGHVS and CDR2 FQNEAQ. The CDR3 totals 15 residues. CDR3 in amino acids: CASSLGAGASYEQYF. CDR3 nucleotide sequence: TGTGCCAGCAGCTTAGGTGCGGGAGCTTCCTACGAGCAGTACTTC.